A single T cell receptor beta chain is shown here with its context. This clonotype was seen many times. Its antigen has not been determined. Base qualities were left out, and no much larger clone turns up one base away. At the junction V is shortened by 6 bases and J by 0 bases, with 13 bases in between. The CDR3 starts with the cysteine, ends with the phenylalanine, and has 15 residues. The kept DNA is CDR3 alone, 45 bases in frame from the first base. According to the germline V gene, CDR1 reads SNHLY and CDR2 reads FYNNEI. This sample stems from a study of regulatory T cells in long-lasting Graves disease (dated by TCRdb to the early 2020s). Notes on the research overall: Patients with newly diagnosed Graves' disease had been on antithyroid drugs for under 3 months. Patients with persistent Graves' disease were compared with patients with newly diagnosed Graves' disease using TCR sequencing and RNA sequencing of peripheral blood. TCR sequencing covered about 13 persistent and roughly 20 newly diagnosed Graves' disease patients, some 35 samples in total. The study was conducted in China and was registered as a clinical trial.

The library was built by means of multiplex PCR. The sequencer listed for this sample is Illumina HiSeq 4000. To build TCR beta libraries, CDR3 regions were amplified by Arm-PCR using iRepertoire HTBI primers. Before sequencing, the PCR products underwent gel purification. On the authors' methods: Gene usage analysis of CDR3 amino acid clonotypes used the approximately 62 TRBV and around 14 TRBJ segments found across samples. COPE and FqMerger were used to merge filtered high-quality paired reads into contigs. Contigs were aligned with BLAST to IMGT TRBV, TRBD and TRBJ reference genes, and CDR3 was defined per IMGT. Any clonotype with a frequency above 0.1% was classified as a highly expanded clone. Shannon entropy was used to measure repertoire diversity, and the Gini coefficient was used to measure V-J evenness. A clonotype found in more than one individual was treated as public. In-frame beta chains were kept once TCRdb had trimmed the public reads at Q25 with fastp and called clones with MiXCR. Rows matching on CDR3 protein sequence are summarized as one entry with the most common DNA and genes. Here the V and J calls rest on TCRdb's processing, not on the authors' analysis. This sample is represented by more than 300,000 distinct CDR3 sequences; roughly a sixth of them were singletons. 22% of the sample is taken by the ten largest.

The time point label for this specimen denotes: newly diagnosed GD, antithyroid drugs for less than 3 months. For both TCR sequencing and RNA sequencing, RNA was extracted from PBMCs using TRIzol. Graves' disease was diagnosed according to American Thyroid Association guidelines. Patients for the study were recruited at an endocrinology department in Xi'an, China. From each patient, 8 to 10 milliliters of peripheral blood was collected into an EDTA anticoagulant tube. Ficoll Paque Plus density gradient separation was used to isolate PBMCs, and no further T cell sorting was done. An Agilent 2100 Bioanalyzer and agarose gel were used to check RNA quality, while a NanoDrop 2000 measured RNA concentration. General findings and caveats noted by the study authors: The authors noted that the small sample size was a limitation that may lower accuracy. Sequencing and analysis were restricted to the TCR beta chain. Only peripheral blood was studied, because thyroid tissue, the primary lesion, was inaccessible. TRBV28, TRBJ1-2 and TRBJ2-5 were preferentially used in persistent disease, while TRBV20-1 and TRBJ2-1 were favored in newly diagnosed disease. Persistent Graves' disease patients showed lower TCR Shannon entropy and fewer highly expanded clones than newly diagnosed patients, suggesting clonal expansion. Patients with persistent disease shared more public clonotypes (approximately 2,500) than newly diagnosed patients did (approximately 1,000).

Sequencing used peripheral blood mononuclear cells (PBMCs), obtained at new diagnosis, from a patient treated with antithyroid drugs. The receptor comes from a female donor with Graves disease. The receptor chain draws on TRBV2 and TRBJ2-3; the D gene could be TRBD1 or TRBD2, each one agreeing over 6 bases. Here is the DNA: TGTGCCAGCAGCAGAGGAGGGGGGAGCACAGATACGCAGTATTTT. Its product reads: CASSRGGGSTDTQYF.